A single sample is the source of the 29 T cell receptor beta chains below, sequenced in a study of neurological immune-mediated disorders. Regarding time point: technical triplicate 3. TCRdb itself ran the 5' RACE reads through MiXCR, one entry per CDR3 protein. The table shows some 30,000 distinct CDR3 sequences, with around 17% occurring only once. Sequencing was performed on CD4+ T cells from blood. The receptors were sampled from a female donor with HTLV-1-associated myelopathy (HAM/TSP).

There are many counts of this clonotype. The CDR3 bases are TGTGCCAGCAGTTCCGGGACATCCCACTACGAGCAGTACTTC. Its protein product is CASSSGTSHYEQYF. The chain employs TRBV12-3 or TRBV12-4 and TRBJ2-7; tentatively, D is TRBD1 (6 bases). The CDR3 runs to 14 residues. The V end was cut by 4 bases, the J end by 3 bases, with 13 bases between.

The CDR3 region has the DNA TGCAGTGCACTAAGGGGGACAGGGCTAAACATTCAGTACTTC. Residues: CSALRGTGLNIQYF. J is TRBJ2-4 and V is TRBV20-1; the match to TRBD1 covers 9 bases. CDR1 is DFQATT and CDR2 is SNEGSKA in the germline V gene (reference sequence). This CDR3 has 14 residues. V shed 6 bases and J 6 bases; nucleotides not matched to a gene: 9.

This clonotype has a count of ten or more. The chain links TRBV6-1 to TRBJ2-3, with D tentatively TRBD2 (6 bases). Germline V CDR1 and CDR2: MNHNS, SASEGT. The CDR3 has 15 residues. V lost 7 bases and J lost 3, with 17 bases in between. DNA for the CDR3: TGTGCCAGCACCCGGGCGGGGCCTTCGACAGATACGCAGTATTTT. It yields the protein CASTRAGPSTDTQYF.

The chain has TRBV6-5 and TRBJ2-7, with TRBD1 identical over 10 bases. This CDR3 is built from 15 residues. Germline trimming cut 10 bases from V and 3 bases from J; bases unmatched to any gene: 12. Germline V gene sequence: CDR1 MNHEY, CDR2 SVGAGI. This CDR3 reads CATTARDRGFYEQYF. For the CDR3, the DNA is TGTGCCACCACCGCCCGGGACAGGGGATTCTACGAGCAGTACTTC.

At least ten counts were recorded for this clonotype. CDR3 DNA: TGCAGTTCCTCTTCTGGGAACAATGAGCAGTTCTTC. This sequence encodes CSSSSGNNEQFF. This chain joins TRBV20-1 and TRBJ2-1, with unresolved D. V dropped 8 bases and J dropped 5 bases, with 13 bases sitting between them. Germline CDR1 and CDR2: DFQATT and SNEGSKA (reference sequence). CDR3 length: 12 amino acids.

This clonotype occurred many times. The chain is built from TRBV5-1 and TRBJ2-1, with 10 bases that match TRBD2. CDR3 size: 15 residues. J was trimmed by 9 bases and V by 0 bases; bases with no gene match: 6. Germline CDR1 is SGHRS and CDR2 is YFSETQ. CDR3 sequence: CASSLELAGFSEQFF. CDR3 bases: TGCGCCAGCAGCTTGGAACTAGCGGGATTTAGTGAGCAGTTCTTC.

This clonotype was observed at least ten times. The chain employs TRBV21-1 and TRBJ1-5. TRBV21-1 is designated a pseudogene. This CDR3 has 15 residues. The CDR3 loop reads CASSKLATSNQPQHF. The CDR3 coding sequence is TGTGCCAGCAGCAAATTGGCCACTAGCAATCAGCCCCAGCATTTT.

Many counts were recorded for this clonotype. V is TRBV3-1 and J is TRBJ1-1; D unclear. Between the trimmed V and J ends, which lost 0 bases and 3 bases, there was a span of 8 bases. The CDR3 spans 14 residues. Per the germline V gene, CDR1 is LGHDT and CDR2 is YNNKEL (reference sequence). The CDR3 loop reads CASSQEAGYTEAFF. The CDR3 DNA sequence: TGTGCCAGCAGCCAAGAGGCGGGGTACACTGAAGCTTTCTTT.

This clonotype was observed at least ten times. J is TRBJ1-5 and V is TRBV19; TRBD1 aligns across 7 bases. The CDR3 loop spans 14 amino acids. Germline V CDR1 and CDR2: LNHDA, SQIVND (reference sequence). The ends lost 4 bases at V and 6 bases at J; junction bases unmatched: 6. CDR3 loop: CASSNNRQGQPQHF. The CDR3 nucleotides are TGTGCCAGTAGTAACAATAGACAGGGTCAGCCCCAGCATTTT.

The sample holds many counts of this clonotype. The chain has TRBV20-1 and TRBJ2-5, with 12 nucleotides matching TRBD2. Germline lookup yields CDR1 DFQATT and CDR2 SNEGSKA (reference sequence). The CDR3 sequence is 16 residues long. Trimming removed 0 bases from V and 5 bases from J; junction bases left unmatched: 7. This chain's CDR3 is CSARDRLAGGLETQYF. The DNA of the CDR3 is TGCAGTGCTAGAGATCGGCTAGCGGGGGGGCTGGAGACCCAGTACTTC.

In its sample, this clonotype was seen many times. This chain uses TRBV5-5 with TRBJ2-5; the match to TRBD2 covers 11 bases. This CDR3 is built from 15 residues. The V and J ends lost 2 bases and 4 bases, in that order; junction bases with no gene match: 4. Germline V gives CDR1 SGHKS, CDR2 YYEKEE (reference sequence). DNA for the CDR3: TGTGCCAGCAGCTTTAGCGGGAGGGCCTTAGAGACCCAGTACTTC. It specifies CASSFSGRALETQYF.

By frequency in the sample, this clonotype is medium-sized. V is TRBV5-5 and J is TRBJ1-2; D is unresolved. Germline-derived CDR1 and CDR2 are SGHKS and YYEKEE (reference sequence). CDR3 size: 14 residues. The V end lost 4 bases, the J end lost 5 bases, and 15 bases lay between the germline ends. The CDR3 nucleotides are TGTGCCAGCAGCCCAGGTCAGGCGGGATATGGCTACACCTTC. Its protein product is CASSPGQAGYGYTF.

This clonotype was detected many times. The chain links TRBV10-3 to TRBJ2-1; D not certain. In germline, CDR1 is ENHRY, CDR2 SYGVKD. Trimming stripped 6 bases from V and 5 bases from J, with 8 bases between. The CDR3 spans 12 residues. As DNA, the CDR3 is TGTGCCATCAGGGAACGGGACAATGAGCAGTTCTTC. This gives the protein CAIRERDNEQFF.

This clonotype has at least ten counts. The V call is TRBV3-1, the J call TRBJ2-7; D is ambiguous. This CDR3 contains 15 residues. Germline V gene lookup returns CDR1 LGHDT and CDR2 YNNKEL (reference sequence). With 4 bases removed from V and 0 bases from J, the gap between germline ends came to 13 bases. The CDR3 region is CASSRAPGDSYEQYF. Written as DNA, the CDR3 is TGTGCCAGCAGCCGCGCCCCTGGGGACTCCTACGAGCAGTACTTC.

In its sample, this clonotype is medium-sized. This rearrangement joins TRBV20-1 to TRBJ2-1; D gene uncertain. The CDR3 runs 12 residues. From germline, CDR1 is DFQATT and CDR2 SNEGSKA (reference sequence). V was cut by 1 base and J by 8 bases, with 9 bases left in between. Here the CDR3 DNA reads TGCAGTGCTAGAGTCGATGGGGATGAGCAGTTCTTC. Translated, it gives CSARVDGDEQFF.

This clonotype was observed many times. This rearrangement joins TRBV20-1 to TRBJ2-7, with 7 positions matching TRBD1. Germline V lookup: CDR1 DFQATT, CDR2 SNEGSKA (reference sequence). The CDR3 has 12 amino acids. V dropped 3 bases and J dropped 4; count of bases not matched to a gene: 3. CDR3 in amino acids: CSASFRGYEQYF. The CDR3 DNA reads TGCAGTGCTAGTTTCAGGGGGTACGAGCAGTACTTC.

This clonotype came up many times. The gene calls are TRBV18 and TRBJ2-7; TRBD1 aligns across 9 bases. CDR1 is KGHSH and CDR2 is LQKENI in the germline V gene. There are 15 residues in the CDR3. V lost 6 bases, J lost 7 bases, and 13 bases stayed unmatched. The chain's CDR3 is CASSPGQGGRGEQYF. The CDR3 DNA reads as TGTGCCAGCTCGCCGGGACAGGGAGGCAGGGGTGAGCAGTACTTC.

The chain is built from TRBV7-2 and TRBJ2-3; 10 nucleotides agree with TRBD2. V dropped 2 bases and J dropped 6; count of bases not matched to a gene: 8. The length of the CDR3 is 16 residues. Germline loops: CDR1 SGHTA, CDR2 FQGNSA. The CDR3 coding sequence is TGTGCCAGCAGCTTAAGCGGGGGGGCCGGTTGGGATACGCAGTATTTT. Translation: CASSLSGGAGWDTQYF.

This clonotype was observed at least ten times. The rearrangement links TRBV7-2 to TRBJ2-7, with TRBD1 matching over 11 bases. Germline V gene lookup returns CDR1 SGHTA and CDR2 FQGNSA. Losses at the gene ends were 5 bases for V and 3 bases for J; bases not matched to a gene: 6. The CDR3 runs to 15 residues. This chain's CDR3 is CASSLSGTGGYEQYF. The CDR3 DNA reads TGTGCCAGCAGCCTCTCCGGGACAGGGGGCTACGAGCAGTACTTC.

This clonotype was counted between two and nine times. A much larger clone differs by one base, so this may be a read error. J is TRBJ2-3 and V is TRBV2, with unresolved D. This CDR3 has 14 residues. Germline V gene data show CDR1 as SNHLY and CDR2 as FYNNEI. CDR3 nucleotide sequence: TGTGCCAGCACTCGATGGCCTTCCACAGATATGCAGTATTTT. This codes for CASTRWPSTDMQYF.

This clonotype was detected ten times or more. J is TRBJ2-5 and V is TRBV28, with TRBD1 matching over 7 bases. The ends lost 2 bases at V and 1 base at J; junction bases unmatched: 1. The V gene's germline CDR1 is MDHEN and CDR2 SYDVKM. CDR3 length equals 14 residues. CDR3: CASSLEGAQETQYF. The CDR3 DNA reads as TGTGCCAGCAGTTTAGAGGGGGCCCAAGAGACCCAGTACTTC.

This clonotype has a count of ten or more. The V call is TRBV5-5, the J call TRBJ2-5, with 15 nucleotides matching TRBD2. V lost 0 bases, J lost 4 bases, and 10 bases stayed unmatched. The CDR3 consists of 19 residues. Germline V gives CDR1 SGHKS, CDR2 YYEKEE (reference sequence). The CDR3 bases are TGTGCCAGCAGCTTGGGGACTAGCGGGGGGGCCGTAACCGGAGAGACCCAGTACTTC. It codes for CASSLGTSGGAVTGETQYF.

At least ten counts were recorded for this clonotype. This chain links TRBV29-1 with TRBJ1-2; D uncertain. Germline CDR1 is SQVTM and CDR2 is ANQGSEA. CDR3 length: 11 residues. The germline V and J ends were trimmed by 2 bases and 4 bases, with 5 bases remaining between them. The CDR3 DNA reads as TGCAGCGTTGAACAACCCTATGGCTACACCTTC. This gives the protein CSVEQPYGYTF.

At least ten counts were recorded for this clonotype. The V call is TRBV6-1, the J call TRBJ2-3, with D perhaps TRBD1 or TRBD2 (5 bases each). Germline-derived CDR1 and CDR2 are MNHNS and SASEGT. The CDR3 extends over 15 amino acids. The V end was cut by 0 bases, the J end by 2 bases, with 9 bases between. CDR3: CASSEAPGATDTQYF. CDR3 nucleotides: TGTGCCAGCAGTGAAGCGCCCGGGGCCACAGATACGCAGTATTTT.

This clonotype was detected many times. The genes are TRBV3-1 and TRBJ2-5; D not resolved. The V and J ends lost 4 bases and 2 bases respectively, with 8 bases between them. Germline V gives CDR1 LGHDT, CDR2 YNNKEL (reference sequence). The CDR3 length is 13 residues. The CDR3 DNA reads TGTGCCAGCAGCCCCTTCTCTCAAGAGACCCAGTACTTC. Its protein product is CASSPFSQETQYF.

This clonotype was observed at least ten times. The genes are TRBV12-3 or TRBV12-4 and TRBJ1-1, with D unresolved. The CDR3 sequence is 14 residues long. V was shortened by 3 bases and J by 1 base, with 9 bases between the two germline ends. The CDR3 reads CASSLDMGNTEAFF. The CDR3 DNA reads TGTGCCAGCAGTTTGGATATGGGGAACACTGAAGCTTTCTTT.

By frequency in the sample, this clonotype is medium-sized (0.01 to 0.1%). This chain joins TRBV20-1 and TRBJ2-7, with 8 bases aligning to TRBD2. Germline CDR1 reads DFQATT; CDR2 reads SNEGSKA (reference sequence). This CDR3 comprises 15 residues. V trimming: 0 bases; J trimming: 3 bases; junction bases outside the gene matches: 7. CDR3 sequence reads: CSARDQREGGYEQYF. DNA for the CDR3: TGCAGTGCTAGAGATCAACGGGAGGGCGGCTACGAGCAGTACTTC.

This clonotype appeared many times. The chain links TRBV5-1 to TRBJ2-5; D gene unclear. From germline, CDR1 is SGHRS and CDR2 YFSETQ. V shed 0 bases and J shed 1 base, with 4 bases lying between them. The CDR3 runs to 13 residues. In DNA, the CDR3 is TGCGCCAGCAGCTTGGGGATCCAAGAGACCCAGTACTTC. Protein: CASSLGIQETQYF.

This clonotype was observed at least ten times. The chain joins TRBV7-6 to TRBJ2-3, with 12 bases aligning to TRBD2. The germline gives CDR1 SGHVS, CDR2 FNYEAQ. This CDR3 comprises 16 residues. Losses at the gene ends were 2 bases for V and 5 bases for J; bases not matched to a gene: 5. The CDR3 loop is CASSLFGGLAGDTQYF. The DNA for the CDR3 is TGTGCCAGCAGCTTATTTGGGGGACTAGCGGGAGATACGCAGTATTTT.